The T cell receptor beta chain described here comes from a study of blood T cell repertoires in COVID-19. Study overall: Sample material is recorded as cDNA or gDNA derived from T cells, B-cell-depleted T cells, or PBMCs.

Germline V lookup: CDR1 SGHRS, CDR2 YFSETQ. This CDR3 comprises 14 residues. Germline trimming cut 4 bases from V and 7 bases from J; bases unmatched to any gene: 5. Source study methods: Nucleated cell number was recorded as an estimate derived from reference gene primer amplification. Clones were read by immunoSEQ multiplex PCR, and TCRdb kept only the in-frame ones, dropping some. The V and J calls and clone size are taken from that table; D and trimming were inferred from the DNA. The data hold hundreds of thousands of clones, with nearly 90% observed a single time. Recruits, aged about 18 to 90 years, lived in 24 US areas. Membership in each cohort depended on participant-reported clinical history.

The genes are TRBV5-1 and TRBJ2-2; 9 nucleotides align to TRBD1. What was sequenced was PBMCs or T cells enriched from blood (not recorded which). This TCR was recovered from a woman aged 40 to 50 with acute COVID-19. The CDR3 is CASSIGTGRGELFF. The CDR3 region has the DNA TGCGCCAGCAGCATTGGGACAGGGCGCGGGGAGCTGTTTTTT.